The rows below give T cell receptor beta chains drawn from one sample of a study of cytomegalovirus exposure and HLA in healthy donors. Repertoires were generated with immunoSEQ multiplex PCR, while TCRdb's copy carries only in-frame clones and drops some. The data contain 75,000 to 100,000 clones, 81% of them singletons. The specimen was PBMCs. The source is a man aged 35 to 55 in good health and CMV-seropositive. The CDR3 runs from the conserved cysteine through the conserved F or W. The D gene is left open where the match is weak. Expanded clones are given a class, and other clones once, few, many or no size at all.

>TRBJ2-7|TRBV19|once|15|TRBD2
CASSMNAGGTYEQYF
TGTGCCAGTAGTATGAACGCGGGAGGGACCTACGAGCAGTACTTC
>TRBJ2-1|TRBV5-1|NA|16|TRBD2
CASSFHSSGTDNEQFF
TGCGCCAGCAGCTTCCATTCTAGCGGGACCGACAATGAGCAGTTCTTC
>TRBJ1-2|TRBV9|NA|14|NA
CASSVGEANYGYTF
TGTGCCAGCAGCGTCGGGGAAGCTAACTATGGCTACACCTTC
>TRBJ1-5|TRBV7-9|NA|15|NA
CASSSNRVRNQPQHF
TGTGCCAGCAGCTCTAACAGGGTGAGGAATCAGCCCCAGCATTTT
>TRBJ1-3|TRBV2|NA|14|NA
CASKPGHSGNTIYF
TGTGCCAGCAAACCGGGACACTCTGGAAACACCATATATTTT
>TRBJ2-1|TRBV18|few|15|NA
CASSPPMLSYNEQFF
TGTGCCAGCTCACCACCGATGCTCAGCTACAATGAGCAGTTCTTC
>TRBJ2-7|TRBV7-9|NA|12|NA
CASSLTGLEQYF
TGTGCCAGCAGCTTAACAGGTCTCGAGCAGTACTTC
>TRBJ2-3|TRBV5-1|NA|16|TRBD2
CASSLGTSGYTDTQYF
TGCGCCAGCAGCTTGGGGACTAGCGGTTACACAGATACGCAGTATTTT
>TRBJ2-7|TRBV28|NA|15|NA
CASKIGGTSSYEQYF
TGTGCCAGTAAAATCGGGGGGACATCTTCCTACGAGCAGTACTTC
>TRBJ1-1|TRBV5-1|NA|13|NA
CASSTGSVPEAFF
TGCGCCAGCAGTACAGGGTCCGTCCCTGAAGCTTTCTTT
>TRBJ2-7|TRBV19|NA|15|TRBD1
CASTSSDRGRAEQYF
TGTGCCAGTACTAGTTCCGACAGGGGAAGAGCCGAGCAGTACTTC
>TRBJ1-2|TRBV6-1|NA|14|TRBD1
CASSEARQGYGYTF
TGTGCCAGCAGTGAAGCGAGACAGGGGTATGGCTACACCTTC
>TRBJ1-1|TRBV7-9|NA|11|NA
CASSALLEAFF
TGTGCCAGCAGCGCACTTCTTGAAGCTTTCTTT
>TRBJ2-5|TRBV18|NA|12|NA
CASSPYQETQYF
TGTGCCAGCTCACCATATCAAGAGACCCAGTACTTC
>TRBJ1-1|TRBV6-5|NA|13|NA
CASSPREDTEAFF
TGTGCCAGCAGCCCCAGGGAGGACACTGAAGCTTTCTTT
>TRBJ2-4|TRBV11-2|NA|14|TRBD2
CASSITSGSNSQYF
TGTGCCAGCAGCATAACTAGCGGGAGTAACAGTCAGTACTTC
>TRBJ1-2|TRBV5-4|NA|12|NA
CASSLPGSGYTF
TGTGCCAGCAGCTTGCCGGGGAGCGGCTACACCTTC
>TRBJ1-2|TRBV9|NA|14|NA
CASSVGLGPGRYTF
TGTGCCAGCAGCGTAGGTTTAGGCCCAGGTCGGTACACCTTC
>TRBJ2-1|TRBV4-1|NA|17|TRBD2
CASSQDRSGGVAGEQFF
TGCGCCAGCAGCCAAGATCGCAGCGGGGGAGTGGCGGGAGAGCAGTTCTTC
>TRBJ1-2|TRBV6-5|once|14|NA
CASRDPGQLSGYTF
TGTGCCAGCAGAGACCCCGGACAGTTGTCTGGCTACACCTTC
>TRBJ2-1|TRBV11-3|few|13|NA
CASSLRDYNEQFF
TGTGCCAGCAGCTTACGGGACTACAATGAGCAGTTCTTC
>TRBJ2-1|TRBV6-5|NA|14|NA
CASSQRSPGDEQFF
TGTGCCAGCAGTCAGCGGTCCCCGGGGGATGAGCAGTTCTTC
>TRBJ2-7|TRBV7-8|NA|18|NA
CASSLGLGSHGPNYEQYF
TGTGCCAGCAGCTTAGGGTTGGGCAGTCATGGCCCAAACTACGAGCAGTACTTC
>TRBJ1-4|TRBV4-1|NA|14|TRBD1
CASSHLTGGEKLFF
TGCGCCAGCAGCCACCTGACAGGGGGTGAAAAACTGTTTTTT
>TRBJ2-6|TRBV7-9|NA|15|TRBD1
CSSSIRGPGANVLTF
TGTTCCAGCAGCATAAGGGGGCCTGGGGCCAACGTCCTGACTTTC
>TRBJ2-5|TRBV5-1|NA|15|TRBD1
CASSLYGQGDETQYF
TGCGCCAGCAGCTTGTACGGACAGGGAGACGAGACCCAGTACTTC
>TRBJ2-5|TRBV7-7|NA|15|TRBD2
CASSLGLAGRETQYF
TGTGCTAGCAGCTTAGGACTAGCGGGGAGGGAGACCCAGTACTTC